The clone carrying this T cell receptor (beta chain) occurred once. This entry belongs to a study of cytomegalovirus exposure and HLA in healthy donors. V was clipped by 10 bases and J by 4 bases; unmatched bases: 9. Germline V gene sequence: CDR1 SNHLY, CDR2 FYNNEI. The CDR3 contains 13 residues. PCR amplification relied on 60 Vbeta primers (plus 13 Jbeta primers). The assay was immunoSEQ multiplex PCR, and TCRdb's table has in-frame clones only and misses some. The sample lists approximately 140,000 clones, about 77% occurring once. The gene calls are TRBV2 and TRBJ2-5; 7 positions match TRBD2. The specimen was PBMCs. This receptor was identified in a female donor in good health and CMV-seronegative. CDR3 sequence (DNA): TGTGCCACCCAGACTAGCAGGACAGAGACCCAGTACTTC. It is translated as CATQTSRTETQYF.